The 12 T cell receptor beta chains below all came from one sample that was sequenced in a study of T-cell memory formation after mild COVID-19. TCRdb ran MiXCR on the 5' RACE reads and lists one entry per CDR3 protein. Of hundreds of thousands of distinct CDR3 sequences in the sample, around 21% were seen once. The specimen sequenced was PBMCs or a T cell subset sorted from them (not recorded which). These receptor sequences come from an adult woman who had mild COVID-19 (a few samples of this study predate the infection). Cell type and time point are not known.

This clonotype came up a few times. V and J are TRBV12-3 or TRBV12-4 and TRBJ2-2; 7 bases fit TRBD1. V gave up 5 bases and J gave up 7 bases; unmatched junction bases: 7. CDR3 length: 14 residues. The CDR3 reads CASSPGQPGGELFF. The CDR3 nucleotides are TGTGCCAGCAGTCCGGGACAGCCAGGCGGGGAGCTGTTTTTT.

There are a few counts of this clonotype. The gene calls are TRBV15 and TRBJ2-7; D is unclear. Germline V gene lookup returns CDR1 LNHNV and CDR2 YYDKDF (reference sequence). The CDR3 has 12 amino acids. Trimming shortened V by 2 bases and J by 5 bases, and 7 bases separated the two germline ends. CDR3 amino acids: CATSRPPHEQYF. Written as DNA, the CDR3 is TGTGCCACCAGCAGACCGCCCCACGAGCAGTACTTC.

This clonotype was counted only a few times. The V call is TRBV28, the J call TRBJ2-7; 9 nucleotides agree with TRBD2. In germline, CDR1 is MDHEN, CDR2 SYDVKM. This CDR3 comprises 14 residues. The J segment lost 2 bases and the V segment lost 6 bases, leaving 5 bases of the junction unmatched. CDR3 sequence (DNA): TGTGCCAGCAGGAAGACTAGCGGAGCCTACGAGCAGTACTTC. It specifies CASRKTSGAYEQYF.

The genes are TRBV20-1 and TRBJ1-1; TRBD1 is a possible D gene (5 bases). Germline values: CDR1 DFQATT, CDR2 SNEGSKA (reference sequence). The CDR3 spans 13 residues. Trimming cost V 8 bases and J 7 bases, with 20 bases left between them. The CDR3 region is CSPTPPGRSEAFF. The CDR3 DNA is TGCAGTCCAACCCCCCCGGGACGCAGTGAAGCTTTCTTT.

The chain recombines TRBV4-1 with TRBJ2-7; 10 bases align to TRBD2. Trimming at V came to 0 bases and at J to 3 bases, leaving 2 bases not matched to a gene. Looked up from germline, CDR1 is MGHRA and CDR2 is YSYEKL. This CDR3 comprises 15 residues. CDR3 protein: CASSQDWTSGYEQYF. CDR3 bases: TGCGCCAGCAGCCAAGATTGGACTAGCGGCTACGAGCAGTACTTC.

The chain is built from TRBV29-1 and TRBJ1-1; D is ambiguous. V shed 5 bases and J shed 0 bases, with 4 bases lying between them. The CDR3 is 11 amino acids. Germline V gives CDR1 SQVTM, CDR2 ANQGSEA. CDR3: CSVLLNTEAFF. DNA of the CDR3: TGCAGCGTTCTCTTGAACACTGAAGCTTTCTTT.

The rearrangement links TRBV7-2 to TRBJ2-5; tentatively, D is TRBD1 or TRBD2 (5 bases each). V lost 1 base, J lost 4 bases, and 16 bases lay in between. Germline V gene lookup returns CDR1 SGHTA and CDR2 FQGNSA. The CDR3 runs to 16 residues. The CDR3 here is CASSLGDGWIGETQYF. The CDR3 nucleotides read TGTGCCAGCAGCTTAGGGGACGGGTGGATTGGAGAGACCCAGTACTTC.

This clonotype was picked up a small number of times. The rearrangement joins TRBV10-3 to TRBJ2-2; 9 nucleotides align to TRBD2. CDR3 size: 17 residues. CDR1 ENHRY and CDR2 SYGVKD come from the germline V gene. With V trimmed by 6 bases and J by 4 bases, 12 bases remained unmatched. CDR3 nucleotides: TGTGCCATCAGGGGTGACCCGGGACTAGCACGCACCGGGGAGCTGTTTTTT. It translates to CAIRGDPGLARTGELFF.

The chain joins TRBV7-9 to TRBJ2-4; maybe TRBD2 (6 bases). Germline assignment: CDR1 SEHNR and CDR2 FQNEAQ (reference sequence). V was cut by 5 bases and J by 15 bases, with 20 bases left in between. There are 13 residues in the CDR3. The CDR3 reads CASSHPGSERAYF. CDR3 DNA sequence: TGTGCCAGCAGCCATCCGGGATCAGAGCGGGCGTACTTC. The full variable domain, in which reference TRBV7-9 and TRBJ2-4 provide the parts outside the CDR3, is DTGVSQNPRHKITKRGQNVTFRCDPISEHNRLYWYRQTLGQGPEFLTYFQNEAQLEKSRLLSDRFSAERPKGSFSTLEIQRTEQGDSAMYLCASSHPGSERAYFGAGTRLSVL.

This clonotype occurred a few times. The V gene is TRBV29-1, the J gene TRBJ2-7, with 12 bases lining up with TRBD1. The CDR3 contains 13 residues. Trimming at V came to 7 bases and at J to 3 bases, leaving 4 bases not matched to a gene. Germline lookup yields CDR1 SQVTM and CDR2 ANQGSEA. CDR3 nucleotides: TGCAGCGGGGGACAGGGGGCCGGCTACGAGCAGTACTTC. It specifies CSGGQGAGYEQYF.

The chain carries TRBV3-1 and TRBJ2-1; D is ambiguous. Trimming took 2 bases from V and 6 from J, leaving 2 bases between them. This CDR3 contains 11 residues. Germline V gene lookup returns CDR1 LGHDT and CDR2 YNNKEL (reference sequence). CDR3 region: CASSQLNEQFF. The CDR3 DNA is TGTGCCAGCAGCCAACTCAATGAGCAGTTCTTC.

This clonotype was seen a handful of times. The chain employs TRBV7-6 and TRBJ2-1, with TRBD2 identical over 15 bases. Looked up from germline, CDR1 is SGHVS and CDR2 is FNYEAQ. The V segment lost 1 base and the J segment 2 bases; nucleotides outside the gene matches: 3. This CDR3 spans 18 amino acids. The CDR3: CASSLGGLAGGPYNEQFF. CDR3 in DNA: TGTGCCAGCAGCTTAGGGGGACTAGCGGGGGGCCCCTACAATGAGCAGTTCTTC.